This TCR beta chain was documented in a study of T cell changes during pregnancy in multiple sclerosis. The protocol was immunoSEQ multiplex PCR, while the TCRdb copy is restricted to in-frame clones and leaves out a portion. The table includes around 71,000 clones, approximately 94% detected once. The CDR3 runs to 15 residues. Trimming pared 3 bases from V and 7 bases from J, leaving 13 bases between. Germline-derived CDR1 and CDR2 are MRHNA and SNTAGT. The TCR comes from a female donor with multiple sclerosis, enrolled in a pregnancy study. J is TRBJ1-6 and V is TRBV6-4; D is unclear. The sequences come from peripheral blood, collected in the third trimester of pregnancy. The CDR3 here is CASSEKEGGNSPLHF. CDR3 DNA sequence: TGTGCCAGCAGTGAGAAGGAGGGAGGGAATTCACCCCTCCACTTT.